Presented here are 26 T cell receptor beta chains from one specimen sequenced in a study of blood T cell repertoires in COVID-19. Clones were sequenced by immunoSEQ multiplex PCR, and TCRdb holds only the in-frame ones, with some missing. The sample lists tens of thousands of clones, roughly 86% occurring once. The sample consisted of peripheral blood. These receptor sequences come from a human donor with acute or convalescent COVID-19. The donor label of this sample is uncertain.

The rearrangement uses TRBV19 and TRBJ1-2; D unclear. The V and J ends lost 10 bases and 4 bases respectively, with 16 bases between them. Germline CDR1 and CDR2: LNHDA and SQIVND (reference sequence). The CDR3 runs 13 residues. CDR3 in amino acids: CATKSAVIYGYTF. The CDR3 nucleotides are TGTGCCACCAAGTCGGCGGTCATCTATGGCTACACCTTC.

The CDR3 is CASSPTARGTGELFF. CDR3 in DNA: TGTGCCAGCAGCCCGACCGCGAGGGGGACCGGGGAGCTGTTTTTT. The chain couples TRBV7-7 to TRBJ2-2; D may be TRBD1 (6 bases). The length of the CDR3 is 15 residues. The V gene lost 5 bases and the J gene lost 5 bases, with 15 bases spanning the gap. Germline values: CDR1 SSHAT, CDR2 FNYEAQ (reference sequence).

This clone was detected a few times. CDR3 DNA: TGTGCCAGTAGTATAGATGCTAGCGGGGGACAAGAGACCCAGTACTTC. Translation gives CASSIDASGGQETQYF. The gene calls are TRBV19 and TRBJ2-5, with TRBD2 identical over 10 bases. Germline lookup yields CDR1 LNHDA and CDR2 SQIVND (reference sequence). The CDR3 is made up of 16 amino acids. The ends lost 0 bases at V and 2 bases at J; junction bases unmatched: 3.

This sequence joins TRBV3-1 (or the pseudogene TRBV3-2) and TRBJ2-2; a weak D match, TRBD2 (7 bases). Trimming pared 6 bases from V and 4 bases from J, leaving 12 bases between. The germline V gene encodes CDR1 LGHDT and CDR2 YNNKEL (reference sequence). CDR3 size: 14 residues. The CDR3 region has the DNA TGTGCCAGCAGAGCGGCGGGGGCCACCGGGGAGCTGTTTTTT. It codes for CASRAAGATGELFF.

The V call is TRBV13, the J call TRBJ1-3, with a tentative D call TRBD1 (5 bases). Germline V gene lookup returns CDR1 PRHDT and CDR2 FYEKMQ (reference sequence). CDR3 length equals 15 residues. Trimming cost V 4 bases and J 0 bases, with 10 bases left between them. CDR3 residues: CASSWGLLSGNTIYF. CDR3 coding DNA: TGTGCCAGCAGCTGGGGACTGCTCTCTGGAAACACCATATATTTT. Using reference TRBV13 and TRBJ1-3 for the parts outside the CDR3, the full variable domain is AAGVIQSPRHLIKEKRETATLKCYPIPRHDTVYWYQQGPGQDPQFLISFYEKMQSDKGSIPDRFSAQQFSDYHSELNMSSLELGDSALYFCASSWGLLSGNTIYFGEGSWLTVV.

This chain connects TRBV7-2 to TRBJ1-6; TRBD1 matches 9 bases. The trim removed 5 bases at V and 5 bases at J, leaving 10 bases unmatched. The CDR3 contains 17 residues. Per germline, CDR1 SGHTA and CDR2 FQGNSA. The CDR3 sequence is CASSLEAGQGNNSPLHF. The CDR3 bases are TGTGCCAGCAGCCTAGAAGCAGGACAGGGGAATAATTCACCCCTCCACTTT.

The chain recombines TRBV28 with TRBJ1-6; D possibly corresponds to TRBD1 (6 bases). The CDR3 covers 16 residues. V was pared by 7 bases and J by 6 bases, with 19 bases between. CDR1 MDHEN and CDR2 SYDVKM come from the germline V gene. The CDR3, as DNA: TGTGCCAGCACCTCCCTACTGGGGGCTACTAATTCACCCCTCCACTTT. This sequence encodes CASTSLLGATNSPLHF. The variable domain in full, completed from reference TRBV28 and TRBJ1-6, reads DVKVTQSSRYLVKRTGEKVFLECVQDMDHENMFWYRQDPGLGLRLIYFSYDVKMKEKGDIPEGYSVSREKKERFSLILESASTNQTSMYLCASTSLLGATNSPLHFGNGTRLTVT.

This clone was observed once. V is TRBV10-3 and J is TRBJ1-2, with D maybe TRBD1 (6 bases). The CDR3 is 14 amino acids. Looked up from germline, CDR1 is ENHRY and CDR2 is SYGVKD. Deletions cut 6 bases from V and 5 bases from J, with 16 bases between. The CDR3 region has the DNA TGTGCCATCAGAGCGGACGACAGGCAGTATGGCTACACCTTC. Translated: CAIRADDRQYGYTF.

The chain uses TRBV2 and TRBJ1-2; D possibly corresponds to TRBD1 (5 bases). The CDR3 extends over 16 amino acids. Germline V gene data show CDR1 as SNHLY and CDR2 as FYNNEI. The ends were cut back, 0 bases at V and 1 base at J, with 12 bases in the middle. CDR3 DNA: TGTGCCAGCAGTGAAGCAGGGGCGAAGAGTAACTATGGCTACACCTTC. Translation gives CASSEAGAKSNYGYTF.

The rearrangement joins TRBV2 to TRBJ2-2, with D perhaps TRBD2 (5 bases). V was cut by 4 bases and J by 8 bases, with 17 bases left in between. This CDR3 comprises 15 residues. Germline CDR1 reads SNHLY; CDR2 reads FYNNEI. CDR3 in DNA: TGTGCCAGCAGTGTTTTGGCTAGCTTGGTTGGGGAGCTGTTTTTT. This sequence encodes CASSVLASLVGELFF.

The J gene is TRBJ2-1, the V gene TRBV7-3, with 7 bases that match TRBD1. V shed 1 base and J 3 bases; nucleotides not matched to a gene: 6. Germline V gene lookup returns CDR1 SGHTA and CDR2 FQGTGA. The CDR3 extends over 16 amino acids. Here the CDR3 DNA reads TGTGCCAGCAGCTTAATACCGGGACAGCTCTACAATGAGCAGTTCTTC. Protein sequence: CASSLIPGQLYNEQFF.

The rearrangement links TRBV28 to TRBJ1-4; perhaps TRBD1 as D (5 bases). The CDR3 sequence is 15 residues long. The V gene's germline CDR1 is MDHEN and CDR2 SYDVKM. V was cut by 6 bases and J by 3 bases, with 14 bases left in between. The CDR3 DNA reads TGTGCCAGCAGGTCCGGCGGGGCGGCTAATGAAAAACTGTTTTTT. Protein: CASRSGGAANEKLFF.

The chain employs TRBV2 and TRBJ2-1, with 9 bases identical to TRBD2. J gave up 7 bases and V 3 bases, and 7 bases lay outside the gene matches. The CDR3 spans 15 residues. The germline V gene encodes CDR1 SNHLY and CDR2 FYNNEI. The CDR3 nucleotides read TGTGCCAGCAGTGAGGGACTAGCTCCCTTAAATGAGCAGTTCTTC. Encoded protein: CASSEGLAPLNEQFF.

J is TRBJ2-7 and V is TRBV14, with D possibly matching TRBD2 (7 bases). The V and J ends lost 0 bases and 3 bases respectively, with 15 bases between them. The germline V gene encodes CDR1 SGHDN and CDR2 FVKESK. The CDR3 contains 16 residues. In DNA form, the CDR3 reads TGTGCCAGCAGCCAAGATTGGGGGGGGCCCGACTACGAGCAGTACTTC. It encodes CASSQDWGGPDYEQYF. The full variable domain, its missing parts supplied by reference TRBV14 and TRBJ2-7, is EAGVTQFPSHSVIEKGQTVTLRCDPISGHDNLYWYRRVMGKEIKFLLHFVKESKQDESGMPNNRFLAERTGGTYSTLKVQPAELEDSGVYFCASSQDWGGPDYEQYFGPGTRLTVT.

The CDR3 here is CSASQPGGSRTEAFF. The CDR3 nucleotides are TGCAGTGCTAGTCAGCCAGGGGGGAGTCGAACTGAAGCTTTCTTT. The V gene is TRBV20-1, the J gene TRBJ1-1; 7 bases agree with TRBD1. Losses at the gene ends were 3 bases for V and 5 bases for J; bases not matched to a gene: 12. The CDR3 is 15 amino acids. Germline loops: CDR1 DFQATT, CDR2 SNEGSKA (reference sequence).

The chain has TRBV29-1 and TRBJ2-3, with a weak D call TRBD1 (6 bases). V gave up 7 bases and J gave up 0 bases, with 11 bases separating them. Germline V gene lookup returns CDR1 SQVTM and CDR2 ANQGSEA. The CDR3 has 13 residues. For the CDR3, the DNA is TGCAGCGCTCGCAGGGGTAGCACAGATACGCAGTATTTT. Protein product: CSARRGSTDTQYF.

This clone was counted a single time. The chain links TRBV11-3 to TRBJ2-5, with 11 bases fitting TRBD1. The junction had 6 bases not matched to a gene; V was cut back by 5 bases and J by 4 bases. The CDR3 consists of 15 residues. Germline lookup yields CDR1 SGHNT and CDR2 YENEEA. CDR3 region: CASSPGTGGRETQYF. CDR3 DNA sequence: TGTGCCAGCAGCCCAGGGACAGGGGGAAGAGAGACCCAGTACTTC. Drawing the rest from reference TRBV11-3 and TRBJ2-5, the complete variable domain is EAGVVQSPRYKIIEKKQPVAFWCNPISGHNTLYWYLQNLGQGPELLIRYENEEAVDDSQLPKDRFSAERLKGVDSTLKIQPAELGDSAVYLCASSPGTGGRETQYFGPGTRLLVL.

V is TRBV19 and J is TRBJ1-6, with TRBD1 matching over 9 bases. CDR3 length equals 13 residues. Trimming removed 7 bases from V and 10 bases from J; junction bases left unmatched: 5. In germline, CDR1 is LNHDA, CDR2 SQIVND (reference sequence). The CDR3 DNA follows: TGTGCCAGTAAGGGACAGGGAAACTCACCCCTCCACTTT. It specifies CASKGQGNSPLHF.

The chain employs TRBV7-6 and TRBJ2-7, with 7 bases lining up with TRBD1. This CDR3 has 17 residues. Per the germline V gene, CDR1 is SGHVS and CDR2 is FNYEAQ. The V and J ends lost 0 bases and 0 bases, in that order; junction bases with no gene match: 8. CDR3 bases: TGTGCCAGCAGCTTAGCTACGGGACAGCCGAGCTCCTACGAGCAGTACTTC. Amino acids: CASSLATGQPSSYEQYF.

The CDR3 sequence: CASSLGQVYSGNTIYF. In nucleotides, the CDR3 is TGTGCCAGCAGCTTGGGACAGGTTTACTCTGGAAACACCATATATTTT. This chain links TRBV5-6 with TRBJ1-3, with a possible D match to TRBD1 (6 bases). CDR3 size: 16 residues. Trimming cost V 0 bases and J 0 bases, with 10 bases left between them. Germline V gene sequence: CDR1 SGHDT, CDR2 YYEEEE.

CDR3 sequence reads: CASSLALGTGAYNEQFF. The DNA for the CDR3 is TGTGCCAGCAGCTTAGCGCTCGGGACAGGGGCCTACAATGAGCAGTTCTTC. The chain employs TRBV7-2 and TRBJ2-1; 10 bases map to TRBD1. The CDR3 has 17 amino acids. Germline CDR1 reads SGHTA; CDR2 reads FQGNSA. Unmatched junction bases numbered 4, after V lost 0 bases and J lost 2 bases.

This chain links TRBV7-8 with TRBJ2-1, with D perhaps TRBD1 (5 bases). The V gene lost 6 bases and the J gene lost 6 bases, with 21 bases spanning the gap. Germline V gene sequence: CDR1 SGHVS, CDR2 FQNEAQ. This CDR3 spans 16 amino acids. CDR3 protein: CASSLSRVVGRNEQFF. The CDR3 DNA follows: TGTGCCAGCAGTTTAAGCAGGGTTGTGGGGCGCAATGAGCAGTTCTTC.

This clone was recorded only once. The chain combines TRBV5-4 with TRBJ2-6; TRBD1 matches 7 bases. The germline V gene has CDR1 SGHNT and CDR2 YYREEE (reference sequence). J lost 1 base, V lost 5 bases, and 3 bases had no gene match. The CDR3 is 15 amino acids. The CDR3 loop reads CASSLQGSGANVLTF. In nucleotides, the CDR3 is TGTGCCAGCAGTCTACAGGGGTCTGGGGCCAACGTCCTGACTTTC.

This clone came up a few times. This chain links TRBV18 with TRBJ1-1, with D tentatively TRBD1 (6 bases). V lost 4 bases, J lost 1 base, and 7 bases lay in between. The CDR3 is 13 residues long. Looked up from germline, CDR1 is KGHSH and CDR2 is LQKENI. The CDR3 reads CASSQGQNTEAFF. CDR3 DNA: TGTGCCAGCTCACAGGGACAGAACACTGAAGCTTTCTTT. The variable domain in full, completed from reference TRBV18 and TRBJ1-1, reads NAGVMQNPRHLVRRRGQEARLRCSPMKGHSHVYWYRQLPEEGLKFMVYLQKENIIDESGMPKERFSAEFPKEGPSILRIQQVVRGDSAAYFCASSQGQNTEAFFGQGTRLTVV.

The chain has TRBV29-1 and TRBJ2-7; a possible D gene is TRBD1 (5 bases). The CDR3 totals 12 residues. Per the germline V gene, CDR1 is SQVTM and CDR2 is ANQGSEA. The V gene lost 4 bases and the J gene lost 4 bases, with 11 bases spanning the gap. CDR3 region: CSVVDRTYEQYF. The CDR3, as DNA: TGCAGCGTTGTCGACAGAACTTACGAGCAGTACTTC.

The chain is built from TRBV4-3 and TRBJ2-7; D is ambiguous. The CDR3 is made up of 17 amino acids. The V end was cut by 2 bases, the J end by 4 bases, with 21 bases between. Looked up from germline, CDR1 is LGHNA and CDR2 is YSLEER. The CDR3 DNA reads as TGCGCCAGCAGCCAATCAGTAAGGCTGGGCAGCTATTACGAGCAGTACTTC. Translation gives CASSQSVRLGSYYEQYF.